A selection of T cell receptor beta chains follows, all from one sample in a study of blood T cells in healthy people across ages. TCRdb passed the 5' RACE reads through MiXCR, listing each CDR3 protein once. This sample has under 1,100,000 distinct CDR3 sequences, with approximately 26% found just once. The same data also contributed to another study, on T cells of mothers and their children.

Sequencing was carried out using blood. Every receptor here comes from a girl aged 2-10 years in good health. The CDR3 runs from the conserved cysteine through the conserved F or W. The order of the fields is V gene, D gene, J gene, clone size, CDR3 DNA, CDR3 protein. The D gene is left open where the match is weak. Rows may omit the clone size; those that give it use once, few, many or a size class.

V: TRBV12-3/TRBV12-4; D: .; J: TRBJ2-7; size: few; DNA: TGTGCCAGCAGTTTCGCGGGAAGCGGGCAGTACTTC; CDR3: CASSFAGSGQYF
V: TRBV7-9; D: TRBD1; J: TRBJ2-5; size: .; DNA: TGTGCCAGCAGCTTGAAACCGGGACAGCAAGAGGCCCAGTACTTC; CDR3: CASSLKPGQQEAQYF
V: TRBV7-2; D: .; J: TRBJ2-1; size: few; DNA: TGTGCCAGCAGCTTGCACGGGAGCGATGAGCAGTTCTTC; CDR3: CASSLHGSDEQFF
V: TRBV6-1; D: .; J: TRBJ2-3; size: .; DNA: TGTGCCAGCAGTGAACATCTGCTTAGAACCACAGATACGCAGTATTTT; CDR3: CASSEHLLRTTDTQYF
V: TRBV5-1; D: .; J: TRBJ2-5; size: .; DNA: TGCGCCAGCAGCTTGGAGGGCTGGCAAGAGACCCAGTACTTC; CDR3: CASSLEGWQETQYF
V: TRBV24-1; D: .; J: TRBJ1-2; size: few; DNA: TGTGCCACCAGTGATTGGACGATTAATTATGGCTACACCTTC; CDR3: CATSDWTINYGYTF
V: TRBV7-3; D: .; J: TRBJ2-1; size: few; DNA: TGTGCCAGCAGCTTTGTGGGGGCTACAACGGATGAGCAGTTCTTC; CDR3: CASSFVGATTDEQFF
V: TRBV5-6; D: TRBD2; J: TRBJ2-5; size: few; DNA: TGTGCCAGCAGCTGGGGAGGGAGGGGAGAGACCCAGTACTTC; CDR3: CASSWGGRGETQYF
V: TRBV20-1; D: TRBD1; J: TRBJ2-1; size: .; DNA: TGCAGTGCTGGGGACAGGGCTTGGGAGCAGTTCTTC; CDR3: CSAGDRAWEQFF
V: TRBV10-2; D: .; J: TRBJ2-1; size: .; DNA: TGCGCCAGCAGCCCCGACCCTGACAATGAGCAGTTCTTC; CDR3: CASSPDPDNEQFF
V: TRBV29-1; D: TRBD1; J: TRBJ1-2; size: few; DNA: TGCAGCCCCTCGACAGGGCGGGCTTATGGCTACACCTTC; CDR3: CSPSTGRAYGYTF
V: TRBV2; D: TRBD2; J: TRBJ2-1; size: many; DNA: TGTGCCAGCAGTGCTAGCGGGGGGTTCAATGAGCAGTTCTTC; CDR3: CASSASGGFNEQFF
V: TRBV7-9; D: .; J: TRBJ2-1; size: .; DNA: TGTGCCAGCGGTGCGATCGGGTTCAATGAGCAGTTCTTC; CDR3: CASGAIGFNEQFF
V: TRBV3-1; D: .; J: TRBJ2-1; size: once; DNA: TGTGCCAGCAGCCAAGTCGGGGCGGGGACCAATGAGCAGTTCTTC; CDR3: CASSQVGAGTNEQFF
V: TRBV20-1; D: .; J: TRBJ1-4; size: few; DNA: TGCAGTGCTAGAGATCAGGGGGAAAAACTGTTTTTT; CDR3: CSARDQGEKLFF
V: TRBV6-2/TRBV6-3; D: .; J: TRBJ1-2; size: .; DNA: TGTGCCAGCAGTTACGGGTGGACTGGCTACACCTTC; CDR3: CASSYGWTGYTF
V: TRBV10-3; D: .; J: TRBJ1-1; size: .; DNA: TGTGCCATCAGTGAGAGTTCAGCAGCTGAAGCTTTCTTT; CDR3: CAISESSAAEAFF
V: TRBV12-3/TRBV12-4; D: .; J: TRBJ2-5; size: .; DNA: TGTGCCAGCAGTTTAGCGCTAATTGTTGGGGAAGAGACCCAGTACTTC; CDR3: CASSLALIVGEETQYF
V: TRBV7-3; D: .; J: TRBJ2-2; size: .; DNA: TGTGCCAGCAGGTCGGGGGCCGGGGAGCTGTTTTTT; CDR3: CASRSGAGELFF
V: TRBV7-4; D: TRBD2; J: TRBJ2-7; size: few; DNA: TGTGCCAGCAGCTTATATGTAGCGGGACGCCCTTCCACCTACTACGAGCAGTACTTC; CDR3: CASSLYVAGRPSTYYEQYF
V: TRBV6-6; D: .; J: TRBJ2-4; size: .; DNA: TGTGCCAGCAGCCCCCCCCCGGGATTAGGGGCCATTCAGTACTTC; CDR3: CASSPPPGLGAIQYF
V: TRBV5-6; D: TRBD1; J: TRBJ2-1; size: .; DNA: TGTGCCAGCAGCAGCCCTCGGACAGGGGGCTGGGGTGAGCAGTTCTTC; CDR3: CASSSPRTGGWGEQFF
V: TRBV5-6; D: TRBD2; J: TRBJ2-1; size: once; DNA: TGCGCCAGCAGTTCTGCCGGGACTAGCGTATACAATGAGCAGTTCTTC; CDR3: CASSSAGTSVYNEQFF
V: TRBV7-3; D: .; J: TRBJ1-3; size: few; DNA: TGTGCCAGCAGCTTAGGTCCCCCAGGGGCTAATGGAAACACCATATATTTT; CDR3: CASSLGPPGANGNTIYF
V: TRBV6-4; D: .; J: TRBJ2-2; size: few; DNA: TGTGCCAGCAGTGAATCAGGGGACACCGGGGAGCTGTTTTTT; CDR3: CASSESGDTGELFF
V: TRBV13; D: .; J: TRBJ1-4; size: few; DNA: TGTGCCAGCAGTCCGGACCCGGGAGGTGAAAAACTGTTTTTT; CDR3: CASSPDPGGEKLFF
V: TRBV29-1; D: TRBD1; J: TRBJ2-2; size: .; DNA: TGCAGCGTTGAAGAGGGAACAGGGGGGACCGGGGAGCTGTTTTTT; CDR3: CSVEEGTGGTGELFF
V: TRBV6-1; D: TRBD1; J: TRBJ2-1; size: .; DNA: TGTGCCAGCAGCGGACAGGGGGCGCGCTACAATGAGCAGTTCTTC; CDR3: CASSGQGARYNEQFF